This passage covers 12 T cell receptor beta chains from one sample sequenced in a study of siplizumab effects on memory and regulatory T cells. Sequencing used immunoSEQ multiplex PCR; TCRdb keeps in-frame clones, though not all of them. The repertoire consists of about 40,000 clones, with around 89% occurring once and the leading ten covering less than 0.25%. Sequencing was performed on naive CD4+ T cells sorted from blood. Receptors originate from a human donor in good health.

The chain uses TRBV5-1 and TRBJ2-3, with 7 bases identical to TRBD2. CDR3 length: 17 amino acids. The V gene end was trimmed by 0 bases and the J gene end by 2 bases; junction bases not matched to a gene: 9. Germline V lookup: CDR1 SGHRS, CDR2 YFSETQ. The CDR3 loop reads CASSLATSALSTDTQYF. In nucleotides, the CDR3 is TGCGCCAGCAGCTTGGCAACTAGCGCCCTCTCCACAGATACGCAGTATTTT.

The V call is TRBV5-4, the J call TRBJ2-7; a weak D match, TRBD2 (6 bases). Per germline, CDR1 SGHNT and CDR2 YYREEE (reference sequence). The CDR3 length is 13 residues. Trimming took off 4 bases at V and 5 bases at J, with 13 bases between the two ends. CDR3 sequence (DNA): TGTGCCAGCAGCCATGGGGGGACGCACGAGCAGTACTTC. This translates into CASSHGGTHEQYF. Full variable domain (missing parts from reference TRBV5-4 and TRBJ2-7): ETGVTQSPTHLIKTRGQQVTLRCSSQSGHNTVSWYQQALGQGPQFIFQYYREEENGRGNFPPRFSGLQFPNYSSELNVNALELDDSALYLCASSHGGTHEQYFGPGTRLTVT.

The genes are TRBV19 and TRBJ2-5; D may be TRBD1 (6 bases). The CDR3 has 12 residues. Germline assignment: CDR1 LNHDA and CDR2 SQIVND (reference sequence). V was shortened by 6 bases and J by 11 bases, with 16 bases between the two germline ends. The CDR3 loop reads CASRTGLNQQYF. CDR3 nucleotide sequence: TGTGCCAGTAGAACAGGGCTTAACCAGCAGTACTTC.

The rearrangement links TRBV30 to TRBJ2-1, with a weak D call TRBD2 (5 bases). The V gene's germline CDR1 is GTSNPN and CDR2 SVGIG (reference sequence). V was cut by 5 bases and J by 7 bases, with 12 bases left in between. This CDR3 is built from 12 residues. CDR3 coding DNA: TGTGCCTGGGGGAGATCAAGTAATGAGCAGTTCTTC. Translated: CAWGRSSNEQFF.

This chain uses TRBV5-1 with TRBJ2-5, with D perhaps given as TRBD1 or TRBD2 (7 bases each). Germline CDR1 reads SGHRS; CDR2 reads YFSETQ. This CDR3 has 15 amino acids. The V end lost 1 base, the J end lost 4 bases, and 14 bases lay between the germline ends. The CDR3 nucleotides read TGCGCCAGCAGCTTGCAGGGGGGGGCCGGAGAGACCCAGTACTTC. This sequence encodes CASSLQGGAGETQYF.

The chain uses TRBV7-3 and TRBJ2-6; 9 nucleotides match TRBD1. The CDR3 is 16 amino acids. Germline-derived CDR1 and CDR2 are SGHTA and FQGTGA. With V trimmed by 5 bases and J by 2 bases, 4 bases remained unmatched. CDR3 nucleotide sequence: TGTGCCAGCAGCGTCACAGGGGGCACTGGGGCCAACGTCCTGACTTTC. Translated, it gives CASSVTGGTGANVLTF.

The chain is built from TRBV18 and TRBJ2-3; D is unresolved. The CDR3 is 13 amino acids. Germline CDR1 and CDR2: KGHSH and LQKENI. V was shortened by 4 bases and J by 3 bases, with 8 bases between the two germline ends. CDR3 region: CASSLSMTDTQYF. The CDR3 coding sequence is TGTGCCAGCTCACTCTCTATGACAGATACGCAGTATTTT.

This chain connects TRBV5-1 to TRBJ1-2; D is unresolved. Germline V CDR1 and CDR2: SGHRS, YFSETQ. V lost 1 base, J lost 8 bases, and 12 bases lay in between. The length of the CDR3 is 13 residues. The CDR3 nucleotides are TGCGCCAGCAGCTTGATGGCGACTCACGGCTACACCTTC. It is translated as CASSLMATHGYTF.

J is TRBJ2-7 and V is TRBV7-2, with D tentatively TRBD1 (5 bases). V was clipped by 1 base and J by 2 bases, with 9 bases between them. Germline CDR1 and CDR2: SGHTA and FQGNSA. CDR3 length: 14 residues. This chain's CDR3 is CASSLGGHPYEQYF. CDR3 bases: TGTGCCAGCAGCTTAGGGGGCCATCCCTACGAGCAGTACTTC.

V usage is TRBV18 and J usage is TRBJ2-7, with D perhaps matching TRBD2 (5 bases). Trimming pared 3 bases from V and 0 bases from J, leaving 12 bases between. The CDR3 sequence is 15 residues long. In germline, CDR1 is KGHSH, CDR2 LQKENI. In nucleotides, the CDR3 is TGTGCCAGCTCACCTACGACGGGGAGCTCCTACGAGCAGTACTTC. It codes for CASSPTTGSSYEQYF.

The CDR3, as DNA: TGTGCCACCTCATTGGGGTTGAACACCGGGGAGCTGTTTTTT. This encodes CATSLGLNTGELFF. The chain links TRBV6-5 to TRBJ2-2; no clear D. Trimming cost V 10 bases and J 1 base, with 13 bases left between them. Germline V lookup: CDR1 MNHEY, CDR2 SVGAGI. The CDR3 length is 14 residues.

The chain has TRBV29-1 and TRBJ2-5; 8 nucleotides line up with TRBD2. CDR1 and CDR2 (germline): SQVTM, ANQGSEA. This CDR3 comprises 14 residues. The junction had 8 bases not matched to a gene; V was cut back by 6 bases and J by 2 bases. The CDR3 nucleotides read TGCAGCGTGGCAAAAGCGGGGGTACAAGAGACCCAGTACTTC. Protein sequence: CSVAKAGVQETQYF.